This TCR beta chain comes out of a study of T cell responses to AZD1222 COVID-19 vaccine (dated by TCRdb to the early 2020s). Notes on the research overall: A total of 230 to 250 trial participants underwent TCR sequencing, of whom 207 received two doses of AZD1222 and approximately 25 received two doses of the MenACWY control vaccine. Enrollment into the trials was organized by age into subgroups of 18-55, 56-69 and 70-plus years, and those subgroups contained about 150, 27 and 61 TCR-sequenced participants, respectively.

CDR1 and CDR2, looked up from the germline V gene, are SGHTA and FQGTGA. The trim is 4 bases for V and 5 bases for J, with a gap of 18 bases between the germline ends. Counted from cysteine to phenylalanine, this CDR3 has 16 amino acids. The kept DNA is CDR3 alone, 48 bases in frame from the first base. The CDR3 regions of human TCRbeta chains were analyzed by immunosequencing. On the study's bioinformatics: Repertoire TCRs were matched against a reference library of SARS-CoV-2-specific TCRs generated with the MIRA antigen-specificity platform. Breadth was defined as the fraction of unique TCRs that were SARS-CoV-2-associated, and depth was defined as the fraction of total T cells that were SARS-CoV-2-associated. Each spike-specific TCR was assigned to its reactive spike region and to a CD4 or CD8 class using the MIRA data. Log10-transformed breadth and depth values were compared by one-way ANOVA with Sidak's multiple comparisons tests. The clones in this table, taken by TCRdb from immuneACCESS, are in-frame only. Not every clone is retained; where verified, under half of the shortfall comes from an unresolved V gene, and the cause of the rest is unknown. That table furnishes V, J and clone size, whereas the DNA furnished D and trimming. Recorded for this sample are 140,000 to 150,000 clones; 82% of them occurred a single time. The top ten clones comprise roughly 4.5% of the sample.

In the case of this clone: Its binding antigen is unknown. No much larger clone exists at a distance of one base, and base qualities are not known.

The time point label for this specimen denotes: baseline before first vaccination. In light of the paper, this sample's treatment or condition label describes: meningococcal conjugate vaccine given as trial control. Vaccinee samples were obtained from the UK trials COV001 and COV002, which included a single-blind randomized controlled phase 2/3 trial of AZD1222 (ChAdOx1 nCoV-19) in healthy adults. For TCRbeta chain sequencing, PBMC samples were collected from trial participants at day 0 and at day 28 after the second dose. Overall results and qualifications from the work: No day 14 peak-response samples were available, so repertoires were characterized only after the peak T cell response. A significant rise in spike-specific TCR breadth and depth was observed after two AZD1222 doses relative to day 0 and relative to MenACWY recipients. The whole spike protein was spanned by vaccine-associated CD4 TCRs, and dominant responses were seen in regions 160-218 and 743-854. Most participants were white British and females outnumbered males, and the authors suggested that clonal diversity may have been underestimated. Conclusions about previously exposed vaccinees are limited, since just a handful of AZD1222 recipients were seropositive for SARS-CoV-2 at baseline. In the small 56-69-year group, the increase in depth fell short of significance, most likely because of low power. Reportedly, close to half of the unique spike-specific TCRs recognized epitopes lying outside the regions that are mutated in the B.1.351 and B.1.1.7 variants.

This TCR was sampled from an adult in good health. The V gene is TRBV7-3 and the J gene is TRBJ2-1; possibly the D gene is TRBD2, per 6 matching bases. This sample comprised peripheral blood, obtained on day 0 of MenACWY control vaccination. The CDR3 amino acid sequence is: CASSWMGGTGNNEQFF. In nucleotide form, the sequence is TGTGCCAGCAGCTGGATGGGTGGGACTGGAAACAATGAGCAGTTCTTC.